One and the same sample provided the 18 T cell receptor beta chains below, sequenced in a study of blood T cells in healthy people across ages. Primers used in a second PCR of about 6 to 11 cycles were a sample-barcoded 5' primer and a J-beta primer mix. Each CDR3 protein gets one entry after TCRdb re-called the 5' RACE reads with MiXCR. The sample includes roughly 800,000 distinct CDR3 sequences, roughly 60% of them seen just once. Sequenced input: blood. These receptors were collected from a man younger than 40 in good health.

This chain connects TRBV6-2 or TRBV6-3 to TRBJ2-7; no clear D gene. This CDR3 region has 14 residues. Germline V gene sequence: CDR1 MNHEY, CDR2 SVGEGT. V shed 6 bases and J shed 5 bases, with 17 bases lying between them. In nucleotides, the CDR3 is TGTGCCAGCAGCCGTGATGGCAGGTCCCACGAGCAGTACTTC. As protein: CASSRDGRSHEQYF.

This clonotype came up a few times. The V gene is TRBV4-3, the J gene TRBJ2-5; D is ambiguous. Germline loops: CDR1 LGHNA, CDR2 YSLEER. CDR3 size: 14 residues. Trimming left V 1 base short and J 0 bases short, with 6 bases between. The CDR3 DNA follows: TGCGCCAGCAGCCAAGGACCGAACCAAGAGACCCAGTACTTC. This codes for CASSQGPNQETQYF.

This clonotype has more than one count but fewer than ten. The V gene is TRBV12-3 or TRBV12-4, the J gene TRBJ2-3, with 10 bases matching TRBD2. Losses at the gene ends were 5 bases for V and 1 base for J; bases not matched to a gene: 6. This CDR3 has 16 residues. CDR3 in DNA: TGTGCCAGCAGTCCGGGGGGGACTAGCGGCACAGATACGCAGTATTTT. It specifies CASSPGGTSGTDTQYF.

The CDR3 loop reads CASSLDGQATGTEAFF. The CDR3 DNA is TGTGCCAGCAGCTTGGATGGACAGGCTACCGGCACTGAAGCTTTCTTT. J is TRBJ1-1 and V is TRBV5-5, with 7 bases aligning to TRBD1. The CDR3 length is 16 residues. The V gene's germline CDR1 is SGHKS and CDR2 YYEKEE (reference sequence). V was clipped by 0 bases and J by 4 bases; unmatched bases: 9.

Only a few counts were recorded for this clonotype. This chain links TRBV12-3 or TRBV12-4 with TRBJ2-5; weak D call: TRBD1 (6 bases). V was shortened by 3 bases and J by 1 base, with 18 bases between the two germline ends. The CDR3 runs to 17 residues. The CDR3: CASSFNGYRAIQETQYF. The CDR3, as DNA: TGTGCCAGCAGTTTTAATGGGTACAGGGCCATCCAAGAGACCCAGTACTTC.

V gene TRBV20-1 combines with J gene TRBJ1-4; D is uncertain. Per germline, CDR1 DFQATT and CDR2 SNEGSKA (reference sequence). This CDR3 is 12 amino acids long. V was trimmed by 5 bases and J by 11 bases, leaving 15 bases between them. The CDR3 region has the DNA TGCAGTGCTTTACGGACTGGCGGGAAACTGTTTTTT. This translates into CSALRTGGKLFF.

This clonotype showed up just a few times. This chain uses TRBV5-1 with TRBJ1-6; D gene uncertain. The V gene's germline CDR1 is SGHRS and CDR2 YFSETQ. This CDR3 is built from 14 residues. Trimming left V 3 bases short and J 7 bases short, with 11 bases between. The CDR3 nucleotides read TGCGCCAGCAGCTGGGAGCTACAAAATTCACCCCTCCACTTT. Translated, it gives CASSWELQNSPLHF.

This clonotype was picked up a small number of times. V is TRBV6-2 or TRBV6-3 and J is TRBJ2-7; no clear D gene. The CDR3 loop spans 16 amino acids. The V gene's germline CDR1 is MNHEY and CDR2 SVGEGT. V was pared by 4 bases and J by 0 bases, with 16 bases between. Written as DNA, the CDR3 is TGTGCCAGCAGTTCCTTGGATTCACGACGCTCCTACGAGCAGTACTTC. Translated, it gives CASSSLDSRRSYEQYF.

Concerning this clonotype: Sequence at one end of the junction differs from germline and may be a read error. The chain is built from TRBV15 and TRBJ2-1; 7 bases agree with TRBD2. Germline values: CDR1 LNHNV, CDR2 YYDKDF (reference sequence). CDR3 length: 14 residues. The CDR3 loop is CATGGRGVNKEQFF. The CDR3 region has the DNA TGTGCCACCGGAGGCCGGGGGGTCAACAAGGAGCAGTTCTTC.

The chain has TRBV20-1 and TRBJ2-7; D not certain. Trimming stripped 4 bases from V and 2 bases from J, with 12 bases between. The CDR3 is 13 residues long. The germline CDR1 and CDR2 sequences are DFQATT and SNEGSKA (reference sequence). The CDR3: CSATRSGPYEQYF. The CDR3 DNA sequence: TGCAGTGCTACAAGATCTGGACCCTACGAGCAGTACTTC.

The sample holds a few counts of this clonotype. The rearrangement joins TRBV7-8 to TRBJ1-2; D unresolved. The V gene lost 5 bases and the J gene lost 8 bases, with 12 bases spanning the gap. The germline gives CDR1 SGHVS, CDR2 FQNEAQ. The CDR3 is made up of 12 amino acids. The CDR3 sequence: CASSPHTDGYTF. The DNA of the CDR3 is TGTGCCAGCAGCCCTCATACAGACGGCTACACCTTC.

This clonotype was observed a handful of times. The chain couples TRBV28 to TRBJ2-7; 9 bases map to TRBD2. This CDR3 has 16 residues. The germline CDR1 and CDR2 sequences are MDHEN and SYDVKM. The V and J ends lost 5 bases and 3 bases, in that order; junction bases with no gene match: 11. The DNA of the CDR3 is TGTGCCAGCAGTGTTGCTAGCGGGAAATCGGACTACGAGCAGTACTTC. Translation gives CASSVASGKSDYEQYF.

This clonotype has a handful of counts. The J gene is TRBJ1-1, the V gene TRBV7-9, with D perhaps matching TRBD1 (5 bases). This CDR3 spans 15 amino acids. Looked up from germline, CDR1 is SEHNR and CDR2 is FQNEAQ (reference sequence). Trimming removed 5 bases from V and 6 bases from J, with 19 bases in between. The CDR3 loop is CASSPTRTPRAEAFF. CDR3 in DNA: TGTGCCAGCAGCCCAACTCGGACACCCCGGGCTGAAGCTTTCTTT.

The CDR3 protein is CASSLERTQVSYTF. The CDR3 coding sequence is TGTGCCAGCAGCTTAGAGAGGACACAAGTCAGCTACACCTTC. This chain links TRBV11-2 with TRBJ1-2; perhaps TRBD1 as D (5 bases). Per the germline V gene, CDR1 is SGHAT and CDR2 is FQNNGV. V dropped 0 bases and J dropped 9 bases, with 14 bases sitting between them. The CDR3 has 14 amino acids. Together with reference TRBV11-2 and TRBJ1-2, the CDR3 gives the full variable domain: EAGVAQSPRYKIIEKRQSVAFWCNPISGHATLYWYQQILGQGPKLLIQFQNNGVVDDSQLPKDRFSAERLKGVDSTLKIQPAKLEDSAVYLCASSLERTQVSYTFGSGTRLTVV.

The chain combines TRBV20-1 with TRBJ1-2; the D is unclear. Trimming left V 5 bases short and J 4 bases short, with 17 bases between. The CDR3 runs to 14 residues. Germline CDR1 reads DFQATT; CDR2 reads SNEGSKA (reference sequence). The CDR3 reads CSAGGSAYTYGYTF. DNA for the CDR3: TGCAGTGCTGGAGGTTCGGCGTACACCTATGGCTACACCTTC.

This rearrangement joins TRBV7-9 to TRBJ2-1, with a tentative D call TRBD1 (6 bases). Germline-derived CDR1 and CDR2 are SEHNR and FQNEAQ (reference sequence). The CDR3 runs 18 residues. With 3 bases removed from V and 0 bases from J, the gap between germline ends came to 18 bases. CDR3 DNA: TGTGCCAGCAGCTTTCGTACCGAGGGGGAGAGCTCCTACAATGAGCAGTTCTTC. It codes for CASSFRTEGESSYNEQFF.

The gene calls are TRBV20-1 and TRBJ2-5; no reliable D call. The DNA end is more similar to TRBJ2-7, so the J call may be wrong. The CDR3 totals 15 residues. Germline V CDR1 and CDR2: DFQATT, SNEGSKA (reference sequence). The CDR3 DNA sequence: TGCAGTGCTAGAGATCTCCTGAAGGTTCGCCACGAGCAGTACTTC. The encoded protein is CSARDLLKVRHEQYF.

This chain uses TRBV11-2 with TRBJ2-7, with TRBD2 as a possible D gene (7 bases). The CDR3 contains 14 residues. CDR1 is SGHAT and CDR2 is FQNNGV in the germline V gene. Trimming shortened V by 5 bases and J by 5 bases, and 16 bases separated the two germline ends. CDR3 nucleotide sequence: TGTGCCAGCAGCGGAGGGGGGGAGTACAACGAGCAGTACTTC. Its translation is CASSGGGEYNEQYF. The whole variable domain, filled in from reference TRBV11-2 and TRBJ2-7, reads EAGVAQSPRYKIIEKRQSVAFWCNPISGHATLYWYQQILGQGPKLLIQFQNNGVVDDSQLPKDRFSAERLKGVDSTLKIQPAKLEDSAVYLCASSGGGEYNEQYFGPGTRLTVT.